This TCR beta chain is from a study of blood T cell repertoires in COVID-19. Looking at the study overall: The United States, Italy and Spain supplied acute and convalescent COVID-19 samples. Sample material is recorded as cDNA or gDNA derived from T cells, B-cell-depleted T cells, or PBMCs.

Methods used by the authors: The assay estimated nucleated cells by amplifying reference gene primers. Assay: immunoSEQ multiplex PCR; the TCRdb copy retains only in-frame clones and omits some. Clone size and the V and J calls come from that table; the DNA yielded D and trimming. Counted here are some 190,000 clones, approximately 85% occurring once; the ten biggest clones make up 5.1%. Germline V gene lookup returns CDR1 SEHNR and CDR2 FQNEAQ (reference sequence). The CDR3 runs to 17 residues. The V and J ends lost 5 bases and 6 bases, in that order; junction bases with no gene match: 14. The sample was peripheral blood. J is TRBJ2-1 and V is TRBV7-9; 9 bases fit TRBD1. This receptor was taken from a woman in her 70s with active or convalescent COVID-19. This chain's CDR3 is CASSLTTGTGNGNEQFF. The DNA of the CDR3 is TGTGCCAGCAGCCTCACCACCGGGACAGGGAATGGCAATGAGCAGTTCTTC.